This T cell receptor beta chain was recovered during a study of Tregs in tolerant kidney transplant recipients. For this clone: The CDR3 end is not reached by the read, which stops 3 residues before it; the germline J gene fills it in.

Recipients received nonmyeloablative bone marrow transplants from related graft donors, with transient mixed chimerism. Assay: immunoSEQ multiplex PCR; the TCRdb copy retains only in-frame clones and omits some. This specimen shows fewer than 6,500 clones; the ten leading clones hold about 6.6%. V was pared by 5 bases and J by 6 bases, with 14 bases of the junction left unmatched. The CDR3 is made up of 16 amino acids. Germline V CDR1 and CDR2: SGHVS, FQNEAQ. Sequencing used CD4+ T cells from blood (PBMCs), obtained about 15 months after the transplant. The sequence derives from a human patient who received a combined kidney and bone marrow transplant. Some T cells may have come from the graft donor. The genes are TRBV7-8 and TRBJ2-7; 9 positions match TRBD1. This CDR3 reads CASSHRGPPTGGEQYF. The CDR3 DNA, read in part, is TGTGCCAGCAGCCACAGGGGGCCACCTACCGGGGGCGAG.